Shown below are 20 T cell receptor beta chains from a single sample sequenced in a study of sequential checkpoint blockade in melanoma. Treatment specified: randomized to nivolumab then ipilimumab (arm A) or the reverse (arm B). Profiled with immunoSEQ multiplex PCR; TCRdb holds only in-frame clones, not every one. The sample holds 10,000 or so clones, around four fifths seen once. Material: CD8+ T cells sorted from blood (inferred from file names), obtained from a patient given nivolumab and ipilimumab in sequence. The receptors originated from a human donor with melanoma.

V is TRBV19 and J is TRBJ1-5; D may be TRBD1 (5 bases). Looked up from germline, CDR1 is LNHDA and CDR2 is SQIVND (reference sequence). CDR3 length equals 15 residues. V lost 3 bases, J lost 5 bases, and 14 bases lay in between. CDR3 sequence: CASSMGRGGHQPQHF. The CDR3 DNA sequence: TGTGCCAGTAGTATGGGGCGGGGGGGTCATCAGCCCCAGCATTTT.

CDR3 bases: TGTGCCAGCAGCCAAGGGGAGAGGGTTAACTATGGCTACACCTTC. It codes for CASSQGERVNYGYTF. This sequence joins TRBV14 and TRBJ1-2; no firm D call. The V gene's germline CDR1 is SGHDN and CDR2 FVKESK. Deletions cut 1 base from V and 1 base from J, with 10 bases between. The CDR3 is made up of 15 amino acids. The full variable domain, completed using reference TRBV14 and TRBJ1-2, is EAGVTQFPSHSVIEKGQTVTLRCDPISGHDNLYWYRRVMGKEIKFLLHFVKESKQDESGMPNNRFLAERTGGTYSTLKVQPAELEDSGVYFCASSQGERVNYGYTFGSGTRLTVV.

The gene calls are TRBV5-1 and TRBJ1-1, with 8 bases that match TRBD1. The CDR3 totals 16 residues. V was clipped by 2 bases and J by 3 bases; unmatched bases: 9. CDR1 is SGHRS, CDR2 YFSETQ, per germline. The CDR3: CASSFSSMTGDTEAFF. DNA of the CDR3: TGCGCCAGCAGCTTTAGCTCTATGACAGGGGACACTGAAGCTTTCTTT.

This clone was detected only a few times. The chain has TRBV18 and TRBJ2-5; no definite D call. Per the germline V gene, CDR1 is KGHSH and CDR2 is LQKENI. V dropped 0 bases and J dropped 5 bases, with 7 bases sitting between them. This CDR3 comprises 13 residues. CDR3 residues: CASSPPVGETQYF. CDR3 DNA: TGTGCCAGCTCACCACCCGTCGGGGAGACCCAGTACTTC.

This sequence joins TRBV6-4 and TRBJ2-3; 12 bases are shared with TRBD2. After removal of 4 bases from V and 3 bases from J, the junction contained 2 bases not matched to a gene. The CDR3 spans 15 residues. CDR1 is MRHNA and CDR2 is SNTAGT in the germline V gene. CDR3 DNA: TGTGCCAGCAGTGCCGGGACTAGCGGGACAGATACGCAGTATTTT. Encoded protein: CASSAGTSGTDTQYF.

The gene calls are TRBV13 and TRBJ1-3, with D possibly TRBD1 on 5 matching bases. Germline V gene sequence: CDR1 PRHDT, CDR2 FYEKMQ (reference sequence). V shed 1 base and J shed 2 bases, with 12 bases lying between them. The CDR3 contains 16 residues. The CDR3 region is CASSLVYQGTGNTIYF. CDR3 nucleotide sequence: TGTGCCAGCAGCTTAGTTTATCAGGGTACTGGAAACACCATATATTTT.

This rearrangement joins TRBV4-1 to TRBJ1-1; weak D call: TRBD1 (6 bases). This CDR3 has 14 residues. Per the germline V gene, CDR1 is MGHRA and CDR2 is YSYEKL. Trimming stripped 4 bases from V and 1 base from J, with 10 bases between. The CDR3 protein is CASSLPRGNTEAFF. In DNA form, the CDR3 reads TGCGCCAGCAGCCTGCCCAGGGGGAACACTGAAGCTTTCTTT.

This chain connects TRBV5-1 to TRBJ1-1, with TRBD1 identical over 10 bases. The CDR3 is 15 amino acids. The junction had 3 bases not matched to a gene; V was cut back by 0 bases and J by 4 bases. CDR1 is SGHRS, CDR2 YFSETQ, per germline. CDR3 region: CASSLGQGAGTEAFF. The CDR3 DNA reads as TGCGCCAGCAGCTTGGGACAGGGGGCGGGCACTGAAGCTTTCTTT.

Comments on this clone: The same CDR3 can be traced to other DNA sequences in this sample. The rearrangement links TRBV9 to TRBJ1-1; D call uncertain. V gave up 0 bases and J gave up 11 bases, with 11 bases separating them. CDR1 is SGDLS, CDR2 YYNGEE, per germline. The CDR3 is 12 amino acids. The CDR3 region has the DNA TGTGCCAGCAGCGTAGAGAGGAGTGAGGCTTTCTTT. Translation: CASSVERSEAFF.

CDR3 nucleotide sequence: TGTGCCAGCAGCTTATACGGGGAAGGGGGGGATGGCTACACCTTC. Its translation: CASSLYGEGGDGYTF. The V and J genes are TRBV7-9 and TRBJ1-2; D perhaps matches TRBD1 (6 bases). CDR1 SEHNR and CDR2 FQNEAQ come from the germline V gene (reference sequence). The CDR3 runs 15 residues. The ends were cut back, 2 bases at V and 6 bases at J, with 16 bases in the middle.

This chain uses TRBV19 with TRBJ1-5; TRBD1 matches at 8 bases. The germline gives CDR1 LNHDA, CDR2 SQIVND (reference sequence). V lost 6 bases and J lost 5; bases outside the gene matches: 6. CDR3 length: 14 amino acids. CDR3 residues: CASRPRTGYQPQHF. The CDR3 coding sequence is TGTGCCAGTAGGCCTCGGACAGGGTATCAGCCCCAGCATTTT.

This clone came up a few times. The chain carries TRBV7-8 and TRBJ2-7; possibly TRBD2 for D (7 bases). CDR1 and CDR2 (germline): SGHVS, FQNEAQ. CDR3 length: 15 amino acids. Between the trimmed V and J ends, which lost 4 bases and 4 bases, there was a span of 17 bases. CDR3 DNA: TGTGCCAGCAGCTACGGGGGCGGGAGCGGTTACGAGCAGTACGTC. It specifies CASSYGGGSGYEQYV.

The chain combines TRBV19 with TRBJ2-1; D possibly corresponds to TRBD2 (5 bases). Germline CDR1 and CDR2: LNHDA and SQIVND (reference sequence). The CDR3 is 14 residues long. V dropped 9 bases and J dropped 0 bases, with 12 bases sitting between them. Here the CDR3 reads CASKRLSSYNEQFF. For the CDR3, the DNA is TGTGCCAGCAAGCGGCTAAGCTCCTACAATGAGCAGTTCTTC.

This clone was recorded a few times. V is TRBV7-9 and J is TRBJ1-1; the D is unclear. The CDR3 covers 15 residues. Germline-derived CDR1 and CDR2 are SEHNR and FQNEAQ (reference sequence). V lost 6 bases, J lost 2 bases, and 16 bases lay in between. This CDR3 is CASSSTNTRNTEAFF. The CDR3, as DNA: TGTGCCAGCAGTTCCACCAATACCAGAAACACTGAAGCTTTCTTT.

V usage is TRBV25-1 and J usage is TRBJ1-5; the match to TRBD1 covers 8 bases. V was pared by 6 bases and J by 6 bases, with 7 bases of the junction left unmatched. CDR1 is MGHDK and CDR2 is SYGVNS in the germline V gene. This CDR3 contains 14 residues. This CDR3 is CASSTTGEGQPQHF. For the CDR3, the DNA is TGTGCCAGCAGCACGACAGGGGAGGGTCAGCCCCAGCATTTT.

The chain recombines TRBV5-1 with TRBJ2-5; the match to TRBD2 covers 13 bases. This CDR3 has 14 amino acids. V trimming: 5 bases; J trimming: 3 bases; junction bases outside the gene matches: 1. From germline, CDR1 is SGHRS and CDR2 YFSETQ. CDR3 nucleotides: TGCGCCAGCAGAGGGACTAGCGGGGAAGAGACCCAGTACTTC. Its translation is CASRGTSGEETQYF.

The chain joins TRBV5-1 to TRBJ1-1; D is unresolved. Germline assignment: CDR1 SGHRS and CDR2 YFSETQ. The CDR3 length is 13 residues. Trimming left V 3 bases short and J 6 bases short, with 12 bases between. The chain's CDR3 is CASSWNAGAEAFF. The CDR3 region has the DNA TGCGCCAGCAGCTGGAATGCGGGCGCTGAAGCTTTCTTT.

J is TRBJ2-2 and V is TRBV6-1; 12 nucleotides align to TRBD2. Trimming cost V 8 bases and J 3 bases; bases outside gene matches: 4. The CDR3 is 15 amino acids. CDR1 MNHNS and CDR2 SASEGT come from the germline V gene. CDR3 residues: CASDLAGGDTGELFF. CDR3 DNA: TGTGCCAGCGATCTAGCGGGGGGGGACACCGGGGAGCTGTTTTTT.

The genes are TRBV6-4 and TRBJ2-1, with D tentatively TRBD1 (6 bases). This CDR3 contains 13 residues. Germline V gives CDR1 MRHNA, CDR2 SNTAGT. V lost 3 bases and J lost 5, with 8 bases in between. CDR3 protein: CASSEGDNNEQFF. CDR3 sequence (DNA): TGTGCCAGCAGTGAAGGGGACAACAATGAGCAGTTCTTC.

The chain recombines TRBV7-6 with TRBJ1-2; D not resolved. Germline V gives CDR1 SGHVS, CDR2 FNYEAQ. Trimming pared 0 bases from V and 4 bases from J, leaving 9 bases between. There are 14 residues in the CDR3. This CDR3 reads CASSLAAGPYGYTF. The CDR3 bases are TGTGCCAGCAGCTTAGCTGCTGGGCCCTATGGCTACACCTTC. The variable domain in full, with the rest retrieved from reference TRBV7-6 and TRBJ1-2, is GAGVSQSPRYKVTKRGQDVALRCDPISGHVSLYWYRQALGQGPEFLTYFNYEAQQDKSGLPNDRFSAERPEGSISTLTIQRTEQRDSAMYRCASSLAAGPYGYTFGSGTRLTVV.